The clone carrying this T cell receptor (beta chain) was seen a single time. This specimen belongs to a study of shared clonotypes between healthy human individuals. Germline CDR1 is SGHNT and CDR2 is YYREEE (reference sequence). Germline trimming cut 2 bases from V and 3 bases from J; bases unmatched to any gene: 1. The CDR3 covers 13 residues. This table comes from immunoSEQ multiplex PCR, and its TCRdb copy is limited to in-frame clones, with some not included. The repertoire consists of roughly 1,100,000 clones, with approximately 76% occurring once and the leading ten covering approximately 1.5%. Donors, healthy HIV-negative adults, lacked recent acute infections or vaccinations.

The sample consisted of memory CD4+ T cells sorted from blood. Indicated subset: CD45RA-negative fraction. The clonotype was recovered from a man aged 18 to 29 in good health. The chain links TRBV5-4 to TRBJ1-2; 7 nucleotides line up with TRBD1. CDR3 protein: CASSFTGDYGYTF. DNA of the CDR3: TGTGCCAGCAGCTTTACAGGGGACTATGGCTACACCTTC.